The rows below give T cell receptor beta chains drawn from one sample of a study of post-analysis software for immune sequencing data. TCRdb reanalysed the PCR reads using MiXCR and keeps one entry per CDR3 protein. The sample contains hundreds of thousands of distinct CDR3 sequences, approximately 53% of which appear only once. The source material was blood. The receptors derive from a girl between 5 and 17 years old with multiple sclerosis. The CDR3 runs from the conserved cysteine through the conserved F or W. A D gene is named only where the DNA matches it firmly. Some rows mark clone size as missing; the rest say once, few, many or name a class of expanded clone.

once	TRBV5-1	TRBJ2-3	TRBD2	CASSYRTSGGSDTQYF	TGCGCCAGCAGCTACCGGACTAGCGGGGGGTCAGATACGCAGTATTTT
.	TRBV12-3/TRBV12-4	TRBJ2-3	TRBD2	CASSPPASGEIDTQYF	TGTGCCAGCTCCCCTCCGGCTAGCGGGGAGATAGATACGCAGTATTTT
.	TRBV20-1	TRBJ2-7	.	CSVAGPAYEQYF	TGCAGTGTTGCGGGTCCAGCCTACGAGCAGTACTTC
.	TRBV29-1	TRBJ2-3	.	CSAGVPSSTDTQYF	TGCAGCGCGGGAGTGCCCTCTAGCACAGATACGCAGTATTTT
few	TRBV29-1	TRBJ1-2	.	CSVDLGIYGYTF	TGCAGCGTCGACCTTGGGATTTATGGCTACACCTTC
.	TRBV5-1	TRBJ2-3	TRBD2	CASWASGGLPDTQYF	TGCGCCAGCTGGGCTAGCGGGGGTCTCCCAGATACGCAGTATTTT
.	TRBV20-1	TRBJ2-5	.	CSARDPAAYPHNEQYF	TGCAGTGCTAGAGATCCAGCGGCCTACCCCCACAATGAGCAGTACTTC
.	TRBV14	TRBJ1-2	.	CASSQEDWPSYGYTF	TGTGCCAGCAGCCAAGAGGACTGGCCGAGCTATGGCTACACCTTC
.	TRBV7-9	TRBJ2-3	TRBD2	CASSFLAGATDTQYF	TGTGCCAGCAGCTTCCTCGCGGGAGCCACAGATACGCAGTATTTT
.	TRBV2	TRBJ2-7	.	CASRKGGTTYEQYF	TGTGCCAGCCGTAAGGGGGGCACTACCTACGAGCAGTACTTC
once	TRBV4-2	TRBJ2-5	.	CASSHLRAVGETQYF	TGTGCCAGCAGCCATTTACGAGCGGTAGGGGAGACCCAGTACTTC
few	TRBV29-1	TRBJ2-7	.	CSVGGRFSYEQYF	TGCAGCGTTGGCGGTAGGTTCTCCTACGAGCAGTACTTC
few	TRBV6-1	TRBJ2-6	TRBD1	CASRRLGTGVSGANVLTF	TGTGCCAGCAGACGCCTCGGGACAGGGGTTTCTGGGGCCAACGTCCTGACTTTC
.	TRBV15	TRBJ2-5	.	CATSRDLAETQYF	TGTGCCACCAGCAGAGATCTGGCCGAGACCCAGTACTTC
.	TRBV10-3	TRBJ2-5	TRBD2	CATAGTSGQETQYF	TGTGCCACAGCGGGGACTAGCGGACAAGAGACCCAGTACTTC
.	TRBV10-3	TRBJ2-5	TRBD2	CAISTSGVQETQYF	TGTGCCATCAGCACTAGCGGGGTACAAGAGACCCAGTACTTC
few	TRBV20-1	TRBJ1-5	.	CSASHRGSLQPQHF	TGCAGTGCCTCACATCGGGGGTCTTTGCAGCCCCAGCATTTT
few	TRBV29-1	TRBJ2-5	.	CSVEGNMGETQYF	TGCAGCGTTGAAGGGAATATGGGGGAGACCCAGTACTTC
.	TRBV27	TRBJ2-7	.	CASSPVGQTTEQYF	TGTGCCAGCAGTCCCGTCGGACAGACCACAGAGCAGTACTTC
.	TRBV29-1	TRBJ2-2	TRBD1	CSVGDRVWSGELFF	TGCAGCGTTGGGGACAGGGTATGGTCCGGGGAGCTGTTTTTT
.	TRBV4-2	TRBJ2-5	TRBD1	CASSQQGPGQGRETQYF	TGTGCCAGCAGCCAACAGGGACCGGGACAGGGTAGAGAGACCCAGTACTTC
.	TRBV5-5	TRBJ2-7	TRBD1	CASSLTDRNDEQYF	TGTGCCAGCAGCTTGACGGACAGGAACGACGAGCAGTACTTC
few	TRBV7-2	TRBJ2-7	TRBD1	CASSLQGASHEQYF	TGTGCCAGCAGCTTACAGGGGGCAAGCCACGAGCAGTACTTC
once	TRBV20-1	TRBJ2-3	.	CSAPPTASTDTQYF	TGCAGTGCTCCTCCCACCGCTAGCACAGATACGCAGTATTTT
.	TRBV20-1	TRBJ2-7	TRBD2	CSALQGGLAGNEQYF	TGCAGTGCCCTCCAGGGGGGACTAGCGGGGAACGAGCAGTACTTC
.	TRBV12-3/TRBV12-4	TRBJ2-3	.	CANEPPGVGGRDTQYF	TGTGCCAACGAGCCCCCCGGTGTGGGGGGTAGAGATACGCAGTATTTT
.	TRBV20-1	TRBJ2-3	.	CSARPKGKVRVGDTQYF	TGCAGTGCTAGGCCTAAGGGGAAAGTCCGGGTCGGAGATACGCAGTATTTT
.	TRBV6-5	TRBJ2-1	.	CASSYSWSSYNEQFF	TGTGCCAGCAGTTACTCGTGGAGCTCCTACAATGAGCAGTTCTTC
.	TRBV12-3/TRBV12-4	TRBJ2-7	.	CASSFSAAPTYEQYF	TGTGCCAGCAGTTTCTCTGCGGCCCCCACCTACGAGCAGTACTTC
.	TRBV4-1	TRBJ1-6	.	CASSQDGRNSPLHF	TGCGCCAGCAGCCAAGACGGACGGAATTCACCCCTCCACTTT
few	TRBV7-2	TRBJ2-1	TRBD2	CASSLIPGLGLHNEQFF	TGTGCCAGCAGCCTAATCCCGGGACTAGGGCTCCACAATGAGCAGTTCTTC
.	TRBV7-6	TRBJ2-3	.	CASSLIHPPGHGEDTQYF	TGTGCCAGCAGCTTGATCCACCCCCCGGGACATGGGGAAGATACGCAGTATTTT
.	TRBV7-3	TRBJ2-1	.	CASSLGGSGNNEQFF	TGTGCCAGCAGCCTAGGTGGGAGTGGGAACAATGAGCAGTTCTTC
few	TRBV7-3	TRBJ1-2	TRBD1	CASSLSGTGAGGYTF	TGTGCCAGCAGTCTGAGTGGGACAGGGGCGGGCGGCTACACCTTC
.	TRBV12-3/TRBV12-4	TRBJ2-5	.	CASSLALNDFETQYF	TGTGCCAGCAGTTTAGCGCTAAACGATTTTGAGACCCAGTACTTC
few	TRBV12-3/TRBV12-4	TRBJ2-1	.	CASLPTVKNEQFF	TGTGCCAGCCTCCCCACGGTCAAAAATGAGCAGTTCTTC
.	TRBV18	TRBJ2-5	.	CASSPVGGNQETQYF	TGTGCCAGCTCACCAGTTGGAGGGAACCAAGAGACCCAGTACTTC
.	TRBV10-3	TRBJ1-1	.	CAISGPGGNTEAFF	TGTGCCATCAGTGGGCCCGGGGGGAACACTGAAGCTTTCTTT
.	TRBV28	TRBJ2-7	TRBD2	CASSFRPGLAVYEQYF	TGTGCCAGCAGTTTCCGCCCGGGACTAGCGGTCTACGAGCAGTACTTC
.	TRBV7-8	TRBJ2-7	.	CASLNRGGSYEQYF	TGTGCCAGCCTCAACAGGGGAGGAAGCTACGAGCAGTACTTC
.	TRBV29-1	TRBJ2-7	TRBD1	CSVNSPGQGTSYEQYF	TGCAGCGTCAATAGCCCGGGACAGGGAACCTCCTACGAGCAGTACTTC
.	TRBV21-1	TRBJ2-3	.	CASSNSPGHKACTQYF	TGTGCCAGCAGCAATTCCCCGGGACACAAGGCATGTACGCAGTATTTT
few	TRBV12-3/TRBV12-4	TRBJ2-1	TRBD2	CASSFPAGAYNEQFF	TGTGCCAGCAGTTTCCCAGCGGGGGCATACAATGAGCAGTTCTTC
.	TRBV7-9	TRBJ2-7	TRBD2	CASSSGGLAGVEQYF	TGTGCCAGCAGCTCCGGTGGACTAGCGGGAGTTGAGCAGTACTTC
.	TRBV11-1	TRBJ1-2	TRBD1	CASSGPEQGAGSRGYTF	TGTGCCAGCAGCGGGCCCGAACAGGGGGCAGGATCTCGAGGCTACACCTTC
.	TRBV29-1	TRBJ2-1	TRBD1	CSVRLGGLSNEQFF	TGCAGCGTCCGGTTAGGGGGCTTAAGCAATGAGCAGTTCTTC
few	TRBV7-9	TRBJ2-1	TRBD2	CASSFPGLAGINSYNEQFF	TGTGCCAGCAGCTTTCCGGGACTAGCGGGAATTAACTCCTACAATGAGCAGTTCTTC
few	TRBV20-1	TRBJ2-7	TRBD2	CSASLAEGWYEQYF	TGCAGTGCTTCTCTAGCGGAAGGTTGGTACGAGCAGTACTTC
few	TRBV3-1	TRBJ1-2	.	CASSPRQANYGYTF	TGTGCCAGCAGCCCTAGACAAGCTAACTATGGCTACACCTTC
.	TRBV20-1	TRBJ2-4	.	CGARDHVGVKNIQYF	TGCGGTGCTAGAGATCACGTTGGGGTCAAAAACATTCAGTACTTC
.	TRBV5-6	TRBJ1-5	.	CASSFSGDQYNQPQHF	TGTGCCAGCAGCTTTTCAGGGGATCAGTACAATCAGCCCCAGCATTTT
.	TRBV5-1	TRBJ2-1	TRBD2	CASSSREGHLNEQFF	TGCGCCAGCAGCAGTCGGGAGGGCCACTTAAATGAGCAGTTCTTC
.	TRBV12-3/TRBV12-4	TRBJ2-7	.	CASSPIGPKREYEQYF	TGTGCCAGCAGTCCAATAGGGCCCAAACGGGAATACGAGCAGTACTTC
.	TRBV30	TRBJ2-3	TRBD2	CASTWASGDTQYF	TGTGCCTCCACATGGGCTAGCGGAGATACGCAGTATTTT
few	TRBV29-1	TRBJ2-1	.	CSVGHGDNEQFF	TGCAGCGTCGGACACGGTGACAATGAGCAGTTCTTC
.	TRBV10-3	TRBJ1-1	.	CAIQQQGGTEAFF	TGTGCCATCCAACAACAGGGTGGCACTGAAGCTTTCTTT
.	TRBV3-1	TRBJ2-5	.	CASLRHGLLQETQYF	TGTGCCAGCCTTCGTCATGGACTTCTCCAAGAGACCCAGTACTTC
few	TRBV7-2	TRBJ2-7	TRBD1	CASSQTGGSYEQYF	TGTGCCAGCAGCCAGACAGGGGGGAGCTACGAGCAGTACTTC
.	TRBV20-1	TRBJ2-1	.	CSARDNGFNSSSYNEQFF	TGCAGTGCTAGAGATAACGGCTTCAACTCAAGCTCCTACAATGAGCAGTTCTTC